This T cell receptor beta chain originates from a study of T cell repertoires in cytomegalovirus infection. Study-level information: HLA-B-restricted CMV epitopes that are well studied were used alongside recently identified HLA-C-restricted ones. Signatures in public TCR beta sequences pointed to both CMV infection and matching HLA type. Whole-study results and caveats: Identification of carriers of CMV plus the relevant HLA was achieved through cumulative public TCR beta family frequency. It was HLA-C-restricted CMV-specific TCR beta clonotypes that dominated the response ex vivo.

The J segment lost 7 bases and the V segment lost 6 bases, leaving 6 bases of the junction unmatched. This CDR3 spans 13 amino acids. The germline V gene encodes CDR1 MNHEY and CDR2 SMNVEV (reference sequence). TCRdb reprocessed the reads with MiXCR, giving one entry per CDR3 protein. The table lists approximately 1,000,000 distinct CDR3 sequences, around 29% of them singletons. The sample holds a few counts of this clonotype. As yet, its antigen is unknown. The specimen comprised cultured CD8+ T cells from PBMCs, sampled from culture after CMV antigen stimulation. This rearrangement joins TRBV27 to TRBJ1-5, with TRBD1 identical over 7 bases. The receptor comes from a human donor in good health (CMV status not recorded). Some clones in this sample may be carry-over from other donors' samples. In DNA, the CDR3 is TGTGCCAGCAGAAGGGACAGTCAGCAGCCCCAGCATTTT. It specifies CASRRDSQQPQHF.